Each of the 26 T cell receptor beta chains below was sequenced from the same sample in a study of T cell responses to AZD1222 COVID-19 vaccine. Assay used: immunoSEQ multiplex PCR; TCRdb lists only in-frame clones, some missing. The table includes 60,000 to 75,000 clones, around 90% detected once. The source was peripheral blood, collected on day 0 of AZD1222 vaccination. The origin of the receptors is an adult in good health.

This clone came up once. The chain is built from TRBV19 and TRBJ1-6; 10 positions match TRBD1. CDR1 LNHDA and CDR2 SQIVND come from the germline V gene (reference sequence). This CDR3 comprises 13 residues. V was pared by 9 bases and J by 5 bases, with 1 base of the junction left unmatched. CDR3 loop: CARGQGDNSPLHF. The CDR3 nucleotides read TGTGCCAGAGGACAGGGGGATAATTCACCCCTCCACTTT.

The CDR3 DNA reads as TGTGCCACCAGCAGAGATCTGACCCGAGTGACTAACTATGGCTACACCTTC. Protein sequence: CATSRDLTRVTNYGYTF. V usage is TRBV15 and J usage is TRBJ1-2; no firm D call. The V gene lost 0 bases and the J gene lost 0 bases, with 14 bases spanning the gap. Germline CDR1 reads LNHNV; CDR2 reads YYDKDF (reference sequence). The CDR3 spans 17 residues. The full variable domain, its missing parts supplied by reference TRBV15 and TRBJ1-2, is DAMVIQNPRYQVTQFGKPVTLSCSQTLNHNVMYWYQQKSSQAPKLLFHYYDKDFNNEADTPDNFQSRRPNTSFCFLDIRSPGLGDTAMYLCATSRDLTRVTNYGYTFGSGTRLTVV.

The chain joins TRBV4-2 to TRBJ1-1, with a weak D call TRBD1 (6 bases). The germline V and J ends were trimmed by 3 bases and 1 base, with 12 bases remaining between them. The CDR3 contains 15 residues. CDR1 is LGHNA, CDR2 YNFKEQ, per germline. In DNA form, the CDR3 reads TGTGCCAGCAGCCATGGGACACCTGAGAACACTGAAGCTTTCTTT. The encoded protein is CASSHGTPENTEAFF.

CDR3 nucleotide sequence: TGTGCCAGCAGTTTATCGGCGGGTCCCCAGCATTTT. Protein: CASSLSAGPQHF. The rearrangement joins TRBV27 to TRBJ1-5; D is undetermined. CDR1 is MNHEY and CDR2 is SMNVEV in the germline V gene (reference sequence). V was cut by 0 bases and J by 10 bases, with 7 bases left in between. This CDR3 contains 12 residues.

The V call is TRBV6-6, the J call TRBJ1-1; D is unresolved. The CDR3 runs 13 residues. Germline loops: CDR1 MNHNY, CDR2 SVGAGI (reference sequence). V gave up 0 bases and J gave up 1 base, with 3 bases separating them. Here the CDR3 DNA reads TGTGCCAGCAGTTACTCTTGGAACACTGAAGCTTTCTTT. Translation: CASSYSWNTEAFF.

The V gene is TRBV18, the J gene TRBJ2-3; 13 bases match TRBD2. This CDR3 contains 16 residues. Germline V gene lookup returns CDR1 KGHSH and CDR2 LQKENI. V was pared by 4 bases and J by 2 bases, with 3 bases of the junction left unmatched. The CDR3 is CASSRTSGGYTDTQYF. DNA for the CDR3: TGTGCCAGCTCACGGACTAGCGGGGGTTACACAGATACGCAGTATTTT. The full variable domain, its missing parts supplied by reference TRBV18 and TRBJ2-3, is NAGVMQNPRHLVRRRGQEARLRCSPMKGHSHVYWYRQLPEEGLKFMVYLQKENIIDESGMPKERFSAEFPKEGPSILRIQQVVRGDSAAYFCASSRTSGGYTDTQYFGPGTRLTVL.

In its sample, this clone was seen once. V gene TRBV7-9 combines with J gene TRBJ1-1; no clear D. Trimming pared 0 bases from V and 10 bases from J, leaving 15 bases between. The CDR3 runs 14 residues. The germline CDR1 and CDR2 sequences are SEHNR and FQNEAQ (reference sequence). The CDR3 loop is CASSLAASEIGAFF. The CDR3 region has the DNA TGTGCCAGCAGCTTAGCGGCCAGTGAGATAGGAGCTTTCTTT.

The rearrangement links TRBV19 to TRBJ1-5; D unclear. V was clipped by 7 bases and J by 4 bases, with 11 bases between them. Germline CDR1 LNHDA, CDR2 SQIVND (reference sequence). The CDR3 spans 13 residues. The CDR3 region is CASMGLSNQPQHF. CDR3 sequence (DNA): TGTGCCAGTATGGGTTTAAGTAATCAGCCCCAGCATTTT.

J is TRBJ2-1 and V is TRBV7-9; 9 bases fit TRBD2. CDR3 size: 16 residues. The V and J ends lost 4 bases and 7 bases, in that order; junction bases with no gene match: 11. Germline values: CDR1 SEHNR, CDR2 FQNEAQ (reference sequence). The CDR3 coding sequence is TGTGCCAGCAGCTCCGCCGGACTAGCGATTATAAATGAGCAGTTCTTC. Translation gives CASSSAGLAIINEQFF. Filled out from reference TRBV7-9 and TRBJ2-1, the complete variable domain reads DTGVSQNPRHKITKRGQNVTFRCDPISEHNRLYWYRQTLGQGPEFLTYFQNEAQLEKSRLLSDRFSAERPKGSFSTLEIQRTEQGDSAMYLCASSSAGLAIINEQFFGPGTRLTVL.

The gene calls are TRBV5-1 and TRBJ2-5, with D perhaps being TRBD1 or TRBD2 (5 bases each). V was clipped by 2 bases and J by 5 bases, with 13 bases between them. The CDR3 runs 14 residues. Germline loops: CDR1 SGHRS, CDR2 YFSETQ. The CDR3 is CASSFGATVETQYF. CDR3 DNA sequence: TGCGCCAGCAGCTTCGGGGCTACAGTGGAGACCCAGTACTTC. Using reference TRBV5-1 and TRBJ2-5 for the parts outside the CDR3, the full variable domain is KAGVTQTPRYLIKTRGQQVTLSCSPISGHRSVSWYQQTPGQGLQFLFEYFSETQRNKGNFPGRFSGRQFSNSRSEMNVSTLELGDSALYLCASSFGATVETQYFGPGTRLLVL.

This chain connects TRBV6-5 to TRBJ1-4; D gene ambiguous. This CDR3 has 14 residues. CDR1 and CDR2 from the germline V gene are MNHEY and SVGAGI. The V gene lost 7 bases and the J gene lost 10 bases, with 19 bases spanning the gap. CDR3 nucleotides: TGTGCCAGCAACCCCGGCGGGGAGGGAGGAAAACTGTTTTTT. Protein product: CASNPGGEGGKLFF.

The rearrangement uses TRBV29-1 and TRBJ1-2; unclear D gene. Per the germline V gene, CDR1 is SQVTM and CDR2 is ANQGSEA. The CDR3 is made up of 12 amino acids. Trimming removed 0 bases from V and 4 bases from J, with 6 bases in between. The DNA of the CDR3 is TGCAGCGTTGAAGATCGCCCCTATGGCTACACCTTC. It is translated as CSVEDRPYGYTF.

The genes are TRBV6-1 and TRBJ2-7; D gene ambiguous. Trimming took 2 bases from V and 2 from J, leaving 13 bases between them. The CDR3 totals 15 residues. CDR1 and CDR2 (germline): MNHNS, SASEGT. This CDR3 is CASSERAIVTYEQYF. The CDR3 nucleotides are TGTGCCAGCAGTGAACGGGCCATAGTTACCTACGAGCAGTACTTC.

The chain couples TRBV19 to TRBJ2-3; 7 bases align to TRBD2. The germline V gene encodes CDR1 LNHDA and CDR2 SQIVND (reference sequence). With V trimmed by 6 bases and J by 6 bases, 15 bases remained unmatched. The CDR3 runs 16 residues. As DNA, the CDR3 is TGTGCCAGTAGGGATCCCGGACCACTAGCGAGGGATACGCAGTATTTT. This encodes CASRDPGPLARDTQYF.

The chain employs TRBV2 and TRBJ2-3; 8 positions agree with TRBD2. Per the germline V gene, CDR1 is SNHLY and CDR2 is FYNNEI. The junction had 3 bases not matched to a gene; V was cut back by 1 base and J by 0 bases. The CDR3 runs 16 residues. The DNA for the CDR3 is TGTGCCAGCAGTGAAGTGGAGCGGGGGAGCACAGATACGCAGTATTTT. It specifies CASSEVERGSTDTQYF.

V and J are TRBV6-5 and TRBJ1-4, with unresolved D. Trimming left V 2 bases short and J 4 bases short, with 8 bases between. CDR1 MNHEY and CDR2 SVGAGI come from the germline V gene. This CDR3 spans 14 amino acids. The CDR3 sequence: CASSYTGSNEKLFF. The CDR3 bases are TGTGCCAGCAGTTACACCGGAAGTAATGAAAAACTGTTTTTT.

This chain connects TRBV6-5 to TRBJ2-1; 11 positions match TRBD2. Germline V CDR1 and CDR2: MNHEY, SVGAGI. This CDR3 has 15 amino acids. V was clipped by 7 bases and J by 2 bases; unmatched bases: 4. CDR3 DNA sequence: TGTGCCAGCACTAAGACTAGCGGGGCCTACAATGAGCAGTTCTTC. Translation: CASTKTSGAYNEQFF.

CDR3 region: CASSEQGAISNQPQHF. In DNA form, the CDR3 reads TGTGCCAGCAGTGAACAGGGGGCTATAAGCAATCAGCCCCAGCATTTT. The rearrangement joins TRBV6-1 to TRBJ1-5, with 8 bases aligning to TRBD1. V gave up 2 bases and J gave up 1 base; unmatched junction bases: 4. The CDR3 loop spans 16 amino acids. Germline assignment: CDR1 MNHNS and CDR2 SASEGT.

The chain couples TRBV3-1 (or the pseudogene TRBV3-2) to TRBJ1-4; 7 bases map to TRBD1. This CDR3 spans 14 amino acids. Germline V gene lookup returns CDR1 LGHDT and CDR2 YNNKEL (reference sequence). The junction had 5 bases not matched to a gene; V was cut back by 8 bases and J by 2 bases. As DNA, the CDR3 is TGTGCCAGCGGTGGAGGGGGCACTAATGAAAAACTGTTTTTT. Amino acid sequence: CASGGGGTNEKLFF.

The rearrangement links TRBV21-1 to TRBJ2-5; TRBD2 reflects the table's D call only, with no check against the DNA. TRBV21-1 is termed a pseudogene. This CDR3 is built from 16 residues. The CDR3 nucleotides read TGTGCCAGCAGCAAAGCCCGGGGGGGGACCCAAGAGACCCAGTACTTC. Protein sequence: CASSKARGGTQETQYF.

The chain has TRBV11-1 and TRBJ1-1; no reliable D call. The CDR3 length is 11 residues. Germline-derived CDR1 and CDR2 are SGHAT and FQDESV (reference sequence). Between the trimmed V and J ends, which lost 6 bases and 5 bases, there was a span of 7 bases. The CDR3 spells CASSLQTEAFF. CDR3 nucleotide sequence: TGTGCCAGCAGTCTGCAAACTGAAGCTTTCTTT.

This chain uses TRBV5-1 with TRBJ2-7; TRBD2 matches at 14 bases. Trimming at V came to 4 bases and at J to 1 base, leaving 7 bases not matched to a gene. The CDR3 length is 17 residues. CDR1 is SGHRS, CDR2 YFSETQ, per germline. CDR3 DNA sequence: TGCGCCAGCAGCGAGACTAGCGGGGGGGCCGGATCCTACGAGCAGTACTTC. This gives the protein CASSETSGGAGSYEQYF.

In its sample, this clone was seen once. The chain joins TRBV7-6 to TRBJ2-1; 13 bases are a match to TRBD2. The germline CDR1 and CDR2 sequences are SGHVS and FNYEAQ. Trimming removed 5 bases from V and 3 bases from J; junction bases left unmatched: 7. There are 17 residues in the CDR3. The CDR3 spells CASSLTGTSGDYNEQFF. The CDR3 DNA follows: TGTGCCAGCAGCCTAACCGGGACTAGCGGGGACTACAATGAGCAGTTCTTC. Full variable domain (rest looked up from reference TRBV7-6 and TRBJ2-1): GAGVSQSPRYKVTKRGQDVALRCDPISGHVSLYWYRQALGQGPEFLTYFNYEAQQDKSGLPNDRFSAERPEGSISTLTIQRTEQRDSAMYRCASSLTGTSGDYNEQFFGPGTRLTVL.

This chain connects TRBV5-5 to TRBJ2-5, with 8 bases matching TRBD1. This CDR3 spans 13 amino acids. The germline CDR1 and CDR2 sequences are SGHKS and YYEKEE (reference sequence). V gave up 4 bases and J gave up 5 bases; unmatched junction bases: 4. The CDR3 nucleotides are TGTGCCAGCAGCCAGGGGGCCGGTGAGACCCAGTACTTC. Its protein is CASSQGAGETQYF.

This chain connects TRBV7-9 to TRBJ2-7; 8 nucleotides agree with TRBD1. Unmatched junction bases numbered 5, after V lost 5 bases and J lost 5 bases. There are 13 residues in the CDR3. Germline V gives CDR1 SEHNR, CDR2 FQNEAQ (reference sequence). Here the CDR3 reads CASSQDRVNEQYF. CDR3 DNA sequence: TGTGCCAGCAGCCAGGACAGGGTTAACGAGCAGTACTTC.

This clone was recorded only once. The CDR3 loop reads CASTPSGSYEQYF. Written as DNA, the CDR3 is TGTGCCAGCACACCTAGCGGGTCCTACGAGCAGTACTTC. The chain links TRBV6-6 to TRBJ2-7; 8 bases are shared with TRBD2. CDR3 size: 13 residues. CDR1 is MNHNY, CDR2 SVGAGI, per germline (reference sequence). The J segment lost 1 base and the V segment lost 7 bases, leaving 3 bases of the junction unmatched.